These T cell receptor beta chains were read from a single sample in a study of cytomegalovirus exposure and HLA in healthy donors. Clones were read by immunoSEQ multiplex PCR, and TCRdb kept only the in-frame ones, dropping some. This table holds 210,000 or so clones, roughly four fifths found once. The sequencing sample was made of PBMCs. The source is a girl aged 2 to 10 in good health and CMV-seronegative. Each CDR3 is given with its conserved first and last residue. Fields, in order: clone size, D gene, J gene, CDR3 length, V gene, CDR3 protein, CDR3 DNA. A D gene is named only where the DNA matches it firmly. The size field is filled for only some rows; it gives once, few, many or a size class.

abundance: NA
d_gene: TRBD2
j_gene: TRBJ2-5
len: 14
v_gene: TRBV5-4
CDR3aa: CASSQLAGDETQYF
CDR3nt: TGTGCCAGCAGCCAACTAGCGGGGGATGAGACCCAGTACTTC

abundance: few
d_gene: TRBD1
j_gene: TRBJ1-3
len: 16
v_gene: TRBV10-3
CDR3aa: CAISGASTGAGNTIYF
CDR3nt: TGTGCCATCAGTGGGGCTTCGACAGGGGCGGGAAACACCATATATTTT

abundance: NA
d_gene: TRBD2
j_gene: TRBJ2-7
len: 15
v_gene: TRBV6-5
CDR3aa: CASSPSSGVIYEQYF
CDR3nt: TGTGCCAGCAGTCCAAGTAGCGGGGTGATCTACGAGCAGTACTTC

abundance: NA
d_gene: NA
j_gene: TRBJ1-2
len: 14
v_gene: TRBV2
CDR3aa: CASRRTFANYGYTF
CDR3nt: TGTGCCAGCAGACGGACATTTGCGAACTATGGCTACACCTTC

abundance: NA
d_gene: TRBD1
j_gene: TRBJ2-7
len: 13
v_gene: TRBV5-1
CDR3aa: CASSRDRIYEQYF
CDR3nt: TGCGCCAGCAGCCGGGACAGAATCTACGAGCAGTACTTC

abundance: NA
d_gene: NA
j_gene: TRBJ1-2
len: 14
v_gene: TRBV10-2
CDR3aa: CASSEKRAYYGYTF
CDR3nt: TGCGCCAGCAGTGAAAAGAGGGCCTACTATGGCTACACCTTC

abundance: NA
d_gene: TRBD1
j_gene: TRBJ2-2
len: 15
v_gene: TRBV19
CDR3aa: CASKWTGTVTGELFF
CDR3nt: TGTGCCAGCAAATGGACAGGGACGGTAACCGGGGAGCTGTTTTTT

abundance: NA
d_gene: TRBD1
j_gene: TRBJ1-5
len: 15
v_gene: TRBV19
CDR3aa: CATAETGKGNQPQHF
CDR3nt: TGTGCCACTGCGGAGACAGGGAAAGGCAATCAGCCCCAGCATTTT

abundance: NA
d_gene: NA
j_gene: TRBJ1-5
len: 15
v_gene: TRBV15
CDR3aa: CATSRDWGPNQPQHF
CDR3nt: TGTGCCACCAGCAGAGATTGGGGGCCTAATCAGCCCCAGCATTTT

abundance: NA
d_gene: NA
j_gene: TRBJ1-1
len: 13
v_gene: TRBV29-1
CDR3aa: CSVETGLNTEAFF
CDR3nt: TGCAGCGTTGAAACAGGGCTGAACACTGAAGCTTTCTTT

abundance: NA
d_gene: NA
j_gene: TRBJ2-1
len: 17
v_gene: TRBV5-1
CDR3aa: CASSLASGGKVISEQFF
CDR3nt: TGCGCCAGCAGCTTGGCGAGTGGCGGGAAAGTTATCTCGGAGCAGTTCTTC

abundance: NA
d_gene: NA
j_gene: TRBJ2-7
len: 12
v_gene: TRBV4-1
CDR3aa: CASSRGLGEQYF
CDR3nt: TGCGCCAGCAGCCGAGGGCTGGGGGAGCAGTACTTC

abundance: NA
d_gene: NA
j_gene: TRBJ1-6
len: 15
v_gene: TRBV5-1
CDR3aa: CASSLRNRDNSPLHF
CDR3nt: TGCGCCAGCAGCTTGAGGAACAGGGACAATTCACCCCTCCACTTT

abundance: few
d_gene: TRBD1
j_gene: TRBJ1-2
len: 18
v_gene: TRBV5-4
CDR3aa: CASSHDLNRQGANYGYTF
CDR3nt: TGTGCCAGCAGCCACGATCTTAACCGACAGGGAGCTAACTATGGCTACACCTTC

abundance: few
d_gene: NA
j_gene: TRBJ1-5
len: 17
v_gene: TRBV28
CDR3aa: CASSFGGGLFSNQPQHF
CDR3nt: TGTGCCAGCAGTTTCGGCGGTGGTCTCTTTAGCAATCAGCCCCAGCATTTT

abundance: NA
d_gene: TRBD1
j_gene: TRBJ1-4
len: 15
v_gene: TRBV15
CDR3aa: CATSRRTGGNEKLFF
CDR3nt: TGTGCCACCAGCAGAAGGACAGGGGGGAATGAAAAACTGTTTTTT

abundance: few
d_gene: TRBD1
j_gene: TRBJ1-2
len: 12
v_gene: TRBV5-1
CDR3aa: CASSLTGGGYTF
CDR3nt: TGCGCCAGCAGCTTGACAGGGGGCGGCTACACCTTC

abundance: NA
d_gene: TRBD1
j_gene: TRBJ1-1
len: 14
v_gene: TRBV6-1
CDR3aa: CASSRDRVFPEAFF
CDR3nt: TGTGCCAGCAGCCGGGACAGGGTATTCCCTGAAGCTTTCTTT

abundance: few
d_gene: NA
j_gene: TRBJ2-3
len: 12
v_gene: TRBV6-6
CDR3aa: CASRRETDTQYF
CDR3nt: TGTGCCAGCCGGAGGGAGACAGATACGCAGTATTTT

abundance: NA
d_gene: NA
j_gene: TRBJ1-2
len: 15
v_gene: TRBV6-1
CDR3aa: CASSESFGQNYGYTF
CDR3nt: TGTGCCAGCAGTGAATCATTCGGACAGAATTATGGCTACACCTTC

abundance: NA
d_gene: TRBD1
j_gene: TRBJ2-7
len: 16
v_gene: TRBV27
CDR3aa: CASSPTAGTGGYEQYF
CDR3nt: TGTGCCAGCAGTCCAACAGCCGGGACAGGGGGCTACGAGCAGTACTTC

abundance: NA
d_gene: TRBD2
j_gene: TRBJ2-7
len: 13
v_gene: TRBV6-4
CDR3aa: CASTLQREVEQYF
CDR3nt: TGTGCCAGCACCCTTCAGCGGGAGGTCGAGCAGTACTTC

abundance: NA
d_gene: NA
j_gene: TRBJ2-6
len: 15
v_gene: TRBV5-1
CDR3aa: CASSLASSGANVLTF
CDR3nt: TGCGCCAGCAGCTTGGCCTCCTCTGGGGCCAACGTCCTGACTTTC

abundance: NA
d_gene: NA
j_gene: TRBJ1-2
len: 13
v_gene: TRBV7-2
CDR3aa: CASSLGTHSGYTF
CDR3nt: TGTGCCAGCAGCCTAGGGACTCACAGTGGCTACACCTTC

abundance: NA
d_gene: NA
j_gene: TRBJ1-1
len: 13
v_gene: TRBV2
CDR3aa: CASNSPGDKEAFF
CDR3nt: TGTGCCAGCAATTCTCCGGGAGACAAAGAAGCTTTCTTT

abundance: NA
d_gene: NA
j_gene: TRBJ2-7
len: 15
v_gene: TRBV5-1
CDR3aa: CASSARELADYEQYF
CDR3nt: TGCGCCAGCAGCGCCCGGGAGCTCGCGGACTACGAGCAGTACTTC

abundance: NA
d_gene: NA
j_gene: TRBJ2-3
len: 14
v_gene: TRBV29-1
CDR3aa: CSATRTASTDTQYF
CDR3nt: TGCAGCGCTACGCGGACAGCTAGCACAGATACGCAGTATTTT

abundance: NA
d_gene: TRBD1
j_gene: TRBJ1-1
len: 12
v_gene: TRBV4-1
CDR3aa: CASSGQGIEAFF
CDR3nt: TGCGCCAGCAGCGGACAGGGTATTGAAGCTTTCTTT

abundance: NA
d_gene: TRBD2
j_gene: TRBJ2-1
len: 16
v_gene: TRBV7-9
CDR3aa: CASSSPTSGTHNEQFF
CDR3nt: TGTGCCAGCAGCTCGCCGACTAGCGGGACCCACAATGAGCAGTTCTTC

abundance: NA
d_gene: TRBD1
j_gene: TRBJ2-7
len: 13
v_gene: TRBV5-1
CDR3aa: CASSPRQGREQYF
CDR3nt: TGCGCCAGCAGCCCTCGACAGGGTCGCGAGCAGTACTTC

abundance: once
d_gene: NA
j_gene: TRBJ1-3
len: 14
v_gene: TRBV19
CDR3aa: CASSITPFGGTIYF
CDR3nt: TGTGCCAGTAGTATTACCCCCTTCGGAGGCACCATATATTTT

abundance: NA
d_gene: NA
j_gene: TRBJ2-3
len: 17
v_gene: TRBV7-9
CDR3aa: CASSLSPGGRAPDTQYF
CDR3nt: TGTGCCAGCAGCTTATCCCCGGGTGGGCGGGCGCCAGATACGCAGTATTTT

abundance: NA
d_gene: TRBD1
j_gene: TRBJ2-7
len: 14
v_gene: TRBV5-5
CDR3aa: CASSPSGTGYEQYF
CDR3nt: TGTGCCAGCAGCCCATCCGGGACAGGCTACGAGCAGTACTTC

abundance: NA
d_gene: TRBD2
j_gene: TRBJ2-1
len: 15
v_gene: TRBV12-5
CDR3aa: CASGLGGTMVNEQFF
CDR3nt: TGTGCTAGTGGTTTGGGTGGGACTATGGTTAATGAGCAGTTCTTC

abundance: few
d_gene: NA
j_gene: TRBJ1-1
len: 15
v_gene: TRBV4-1
CDR3aa: CASSQAQEGNTEAFF
CDR3nt: TGCGCCAGCAGCCAAGCTCAAGAGGGGAACACTGAAGCTTTCTTT

abundance: NA
d_gene: TRBD1
j_gene: TRBJ2-7
len: 15
v_gene: TRBV2
CDR3aa: CASIPLDRGEYEQYF
CDR3nt: TGTGCCAGCATCCCCTTGGACAGGGGCGAATACGAGCAGTACTTC

abundance: few
d_gene: NA
j_gene: TRBJ1-1
len: 16
v_gene: TRBV7-2
CDR3aa: CASSLARGGAQDEAFF
CDR3nt: TGTGCCAGCAGCTTAGCCCGCGGGGGGGCGCAAGATGAAGCTTTCTTT

abundance: NA
d_gene: TRBD2
j_gene: TRBJ2-1
len: 15
v_gene: TRBV19
CDR3aa: CASSIRGTSGNEQFF
CDR3nt: TGTGCCAGTAGTATAAGGGGGACTAGCGGAAATGAGCAGTTCTTC

abundance: once
d_gene: NA
j_gene: TRBJ2-5
len: 15
v_gene: TRBV13
CDR3aa: CASSLREGGWETQYF
CDR3nt: TGTGCCAGCAGCTTGAGGGAAGGAGGGTGGGAGACCCAGTACTTC

abundance: NA
d_gene: NA
j_gene: TRBJ2-3
len: 14
v_gene: TRBV4-1
CDR3aa: CASSLTGFTDTQYF
CDR3nt: TGCGCCAGCAGCCTGACAGGCTTCACAGATACGCAGTATTTT

abundance: NA
d_gene: NA
j_gene: TRBJ1-2
len: 18
v_gene: TRBV27
CDR3aa: CASSARGSKEGLNYGYTF
CDR3nt: TGTGCCAGCAGCGCCAGAGGGTCCAAGGAGGGACTGAACTATGGCTACACCTTC